A single T cell receptor (beta chain) is shown here with its context. This clone was detected once. This clone's antigen is unknown. No base-level quality is on record; no much larger clone is a single base apart. This record belongs to a study of blood T cell repertoires in COVID-19 (dated by TCRdb to about 2020). General notes on the study: Samples covering the acute and convalescent phases of COVID-19 were provided by collaborators in the United States, Italy and Spain. The prospective study material was composed of cDNA or gDNA derived from T cells, B-cell-depleted T cells, or PBMCs. Subjects who had been exposed to COVID-19, were actively infected with it, or had recovered from it provided the deeply sampled blood TCRbeta repertoires that made up the dataset. The repertoires were made available in a free public database intended to serve as a resource for research on the immune response to SARS-CoV-2. Samples were obtained from the ongoing ImmuneRACE study (first 160 participants) and from over a thousand subjects provided by 6 global collaborators. Sample metadata almost always included a de-identified subject ID, COVID-19 status, age in years and sex. HLA class I and class II types, where available, came from metadata supplied by the sample provider rather than from assay-based typing.

TCRbeta CDR3 regions were amplified from genomic DNA by means of the immunoSEQ Assay, a bias-controlled multiplex PCR. The paper's processing steps were these. Within the assay, amplification of reference gene primers was used to estimate how many nucleated cells each sample contained. To quantify the absolute abundance of each unique TCRbeta CDR3 rearrangement, sequence reads were collapsed and filtered. For each sample, productive Simpson clonality was calculated as the square root of Simpson's diversity index over productive rearrangements. TCRdb holds this immuneACCESS table with in-frame rearrangements only. Some clones are missing; in checked studies, unresolved V genes explain under half, and the rest has no known cause. D and trimming come from the DNA, and the V and J calls and clone size come from that table. The sample table records more than 20,000 clones; 80% to 90% of these occur just once. The ten largest clones capture 25% to 30% of the sample.

Between the V and J ends, shortened by 2 bases and 6 bases respectively, the junction contains 11 bases. For CDR1 and CDR2, the germline V gene (reference sequence) lists LGHDT and YNNKEL. The CDR3 runs 13 amino acids, cysteine and phenylalanine included. Only the CDR3 DNA stays, 39 bases, in frame from base 1. Overall study results and their limits: The quantity of clinical and demographic metadata differed by source and by participant and was supplied without curation.

Each collaborating institution followed its own protocols to collect whole blood in K2EDTA tubes. For TCRbeta analysis, collaborators shipped samples as frozen whole blood, isolated PBMCs, or DNA extracted from either of those sample types. This clonotype was sampled from a human donor with active COVID-19. The donor label of this sample is uncertain. Sequences were obtained from peripheral blood. The chain was built from TRBV3-1 (or the pseudogene TRBV3-2) and TRBJ2-7; the D region possibly corresponds to TRBD2 (6 bases align). The CDR3 here reads CASSQPSESEQYF. The nucleotides are TGTGCCAGCAGCCAACCTAGCGAGAGCGAGCAGTACTTC.